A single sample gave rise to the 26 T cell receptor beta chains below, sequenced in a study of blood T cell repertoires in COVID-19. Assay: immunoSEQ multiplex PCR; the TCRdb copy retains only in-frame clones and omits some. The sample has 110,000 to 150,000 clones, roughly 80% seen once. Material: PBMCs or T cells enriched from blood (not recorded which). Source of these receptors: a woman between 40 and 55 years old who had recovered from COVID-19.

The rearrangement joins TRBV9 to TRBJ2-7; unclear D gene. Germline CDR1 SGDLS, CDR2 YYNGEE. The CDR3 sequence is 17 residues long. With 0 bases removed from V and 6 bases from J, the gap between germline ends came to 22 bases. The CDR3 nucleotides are TGTGCCAGCAGCGTAGGTGCTCGTGGGCATGATAATAGCGAGCAGTACTTC. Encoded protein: CASSVGARGHDNSEQYF.

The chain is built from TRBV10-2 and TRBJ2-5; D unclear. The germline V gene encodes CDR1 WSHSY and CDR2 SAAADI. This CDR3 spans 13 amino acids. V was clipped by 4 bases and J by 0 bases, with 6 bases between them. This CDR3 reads CASSGSYQETQYF. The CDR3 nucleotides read TGCGCCAGCAGTGGGAGCTACCAAGAGACCCAGTACTTC.

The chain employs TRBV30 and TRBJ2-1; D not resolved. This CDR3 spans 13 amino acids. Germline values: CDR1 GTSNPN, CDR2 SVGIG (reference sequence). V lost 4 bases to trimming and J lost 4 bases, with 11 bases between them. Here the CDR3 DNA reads TGTGCCTGGAACTCACCTCGGTACAATGAGCAGTTCTTC. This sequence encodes CAWNSPRYNEQFF.

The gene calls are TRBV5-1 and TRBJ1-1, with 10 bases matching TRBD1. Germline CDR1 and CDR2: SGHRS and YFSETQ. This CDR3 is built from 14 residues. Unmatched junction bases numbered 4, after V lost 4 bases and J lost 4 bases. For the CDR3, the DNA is TGCGCCAGCAGCGGAAGGACAGGGGGCACTGAAGCTTTCTTT. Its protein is CASSGRTGGTEAFF.

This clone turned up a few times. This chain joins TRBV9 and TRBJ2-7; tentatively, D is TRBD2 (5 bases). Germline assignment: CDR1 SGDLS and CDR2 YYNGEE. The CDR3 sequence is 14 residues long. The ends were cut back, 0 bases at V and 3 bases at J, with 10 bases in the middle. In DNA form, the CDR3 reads TGTGCCAGCAGCGTAGGCGGAGGAGGCTACGAGCAGTACTTC. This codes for CASSVGGGGYEQYF. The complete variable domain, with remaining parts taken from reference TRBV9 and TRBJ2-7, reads DSGVTQTPKHLITATGQRVTLRCSPRSGDLSVYWYQQSLDQGLQFLIQYYNGEERAKGNILERFSAQQFPDLHSELNLSSLELGDSALYFCASSVGGGGYEQYFGPGTRLTVT.

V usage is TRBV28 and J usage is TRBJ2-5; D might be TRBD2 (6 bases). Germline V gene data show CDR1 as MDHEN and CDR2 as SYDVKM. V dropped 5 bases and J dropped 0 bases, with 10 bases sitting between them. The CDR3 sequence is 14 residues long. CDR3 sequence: CASSIGDYQETQYF. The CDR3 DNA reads TGTGCCAGCAGTATCGGGGACTACCAAGAGACCCAGTACTTC.

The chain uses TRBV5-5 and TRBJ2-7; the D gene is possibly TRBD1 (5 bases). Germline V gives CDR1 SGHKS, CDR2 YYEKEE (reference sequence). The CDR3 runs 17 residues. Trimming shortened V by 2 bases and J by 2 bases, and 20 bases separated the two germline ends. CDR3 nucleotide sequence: TGTGCCAGCAGCTTCAACCTAGACAGCTCCGACCCCTACGAGCAGTACTTC. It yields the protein CASSFNLDSSDPYEQYF.

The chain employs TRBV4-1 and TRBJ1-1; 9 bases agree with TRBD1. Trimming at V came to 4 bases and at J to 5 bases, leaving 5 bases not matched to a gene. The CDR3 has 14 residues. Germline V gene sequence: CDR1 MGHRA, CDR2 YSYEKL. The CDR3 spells CASSRRTGETEAFF. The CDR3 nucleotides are TGCGCCAGCAGCCGGAGGACAGGGGAAACTGAAGCTTTCTTT.

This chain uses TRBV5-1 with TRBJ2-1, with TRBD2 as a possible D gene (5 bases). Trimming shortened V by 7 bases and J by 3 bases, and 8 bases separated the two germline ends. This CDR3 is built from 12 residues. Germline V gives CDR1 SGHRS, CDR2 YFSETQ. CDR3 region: CASHRDYNEQFF. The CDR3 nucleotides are TGCGCCAGCCATCGGGACTACAATGAGCAGTTCTTC.

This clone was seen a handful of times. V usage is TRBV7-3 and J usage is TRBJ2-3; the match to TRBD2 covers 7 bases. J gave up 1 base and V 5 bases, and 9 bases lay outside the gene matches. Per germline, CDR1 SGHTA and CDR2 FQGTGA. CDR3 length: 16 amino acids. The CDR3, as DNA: TGTGCCAGCAGCCTAATGACTAGCCTGGGCACAGATACGCAGTATTTT. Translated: CASSLMTSLGTDTQYF.

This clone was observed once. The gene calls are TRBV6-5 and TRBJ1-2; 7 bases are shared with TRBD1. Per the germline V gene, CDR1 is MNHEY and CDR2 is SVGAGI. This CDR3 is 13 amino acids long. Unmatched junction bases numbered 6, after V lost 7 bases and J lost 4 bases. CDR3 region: CASTPQGTYGYTF. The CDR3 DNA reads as TGTGCCAGCACCCCACAGGGGACCTATGGCTACACCTTC.

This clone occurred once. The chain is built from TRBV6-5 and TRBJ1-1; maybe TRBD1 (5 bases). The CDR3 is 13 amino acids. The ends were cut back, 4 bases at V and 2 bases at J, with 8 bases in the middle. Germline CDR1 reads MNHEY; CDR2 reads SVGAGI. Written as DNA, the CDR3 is TGTGCCAGCAGTTGGGGGGTTAACACTGAAGCTTTCTTT. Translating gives CASSWGVNTEAFF.

CDR3 residues: CASSSLRGQETQYF. CDR3 coding DNA: TGTGCCAGTAGTTCTCTCAGGGGTCAGGAGACCCAGTACTTC. The gene calls are TRBV19 and TRBJ2-5; maybe TRBD1 (6 bases). V was pared by 5 bases and J by 5 bases, with 15 bases between. This CDR3 is built from 14 residues. Looked up from germline, CDR1 is LNHDA and CDR2 is SQIVND (reference sequence).

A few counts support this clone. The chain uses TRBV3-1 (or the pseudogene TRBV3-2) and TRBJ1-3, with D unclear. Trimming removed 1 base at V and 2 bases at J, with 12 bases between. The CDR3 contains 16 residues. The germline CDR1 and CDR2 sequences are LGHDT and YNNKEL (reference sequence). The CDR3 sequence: CASSQAQSGAGNTIYF. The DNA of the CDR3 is TGTGCCAGCAGCCAAGCTCAGTCGGGAGCTGGAAACACCATATATTTT.

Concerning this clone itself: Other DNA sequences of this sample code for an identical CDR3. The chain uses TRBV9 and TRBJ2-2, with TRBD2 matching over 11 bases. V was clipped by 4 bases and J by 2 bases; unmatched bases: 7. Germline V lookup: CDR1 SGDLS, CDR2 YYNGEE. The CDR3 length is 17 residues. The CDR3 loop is CASSPLAGGPNTGELFF. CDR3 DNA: TGTGCCAGCAGCCCCCTAGCGGGGGGCCCCAACACCGGGGAGCTGTTTTTT.

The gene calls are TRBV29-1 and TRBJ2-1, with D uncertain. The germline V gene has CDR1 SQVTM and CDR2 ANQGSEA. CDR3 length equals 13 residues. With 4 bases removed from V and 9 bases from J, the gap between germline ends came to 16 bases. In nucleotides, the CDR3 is TGCAGCGTTGTACCCCGCCTGGCTAGTGAGCAGTTCTTC. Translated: CSVVPRLASEQFF.

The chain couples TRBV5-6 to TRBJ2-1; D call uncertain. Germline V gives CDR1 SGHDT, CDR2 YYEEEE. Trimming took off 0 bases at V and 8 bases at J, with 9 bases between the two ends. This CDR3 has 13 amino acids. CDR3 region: CASSLGPRDEQFF. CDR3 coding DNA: TGTGCCAGCAGCTTGGGTCCGCGTGATGAGCAGTTCTTC. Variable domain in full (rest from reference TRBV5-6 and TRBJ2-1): DAGVTQSPTHLIKTRGQQVTLRCSPKSGHDTVSWYQQALGQGPQFIFQYYEEEERQRGNFPDRFSGHQFPNYSSELNVNALLLGDSALYLCASSLGPRDEQFFGPGTRLTVL.

The CDR3 DNA follows: TGTGCCAGCAGTAGTAGCGGGGCTAGCACAGATACGCAGTATTTT. Translation gives CASSSSGASTDTQYF. The chain carries TRBV2 and TRBJ2-3; TRBD2 agrees at 8 bases. V was pared by 5 bases and J by 0 bases, with 4 bases of the junction left unmatched. The CDR3 covers 15 residues. Germline CDR1 SNHLY, CDR2 FYNNEI.

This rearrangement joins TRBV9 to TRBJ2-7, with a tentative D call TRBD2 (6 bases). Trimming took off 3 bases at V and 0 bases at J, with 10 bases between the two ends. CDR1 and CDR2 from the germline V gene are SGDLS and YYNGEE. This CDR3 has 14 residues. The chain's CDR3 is CASSGTSPSYEQYF. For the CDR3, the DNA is TGTGCCAGCAGCGGAACTAGCCCCTCCTACGAGCAGTACTTC.

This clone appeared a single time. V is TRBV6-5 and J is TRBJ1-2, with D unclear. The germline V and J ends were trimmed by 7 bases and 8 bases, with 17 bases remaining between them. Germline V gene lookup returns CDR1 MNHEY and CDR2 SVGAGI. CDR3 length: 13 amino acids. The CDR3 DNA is TGTGCCAGCACAAACTCGCCTATGTTGGGCTACACCTTC. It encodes CASTNSPMLGYTF.

CDR3 loop: CASSLTVDQPQHF. The CDR3 nucleotides are TGTGCCAGCAGCTTAACTGTAGATCAGCCCCAGCATTTT. The chain uses TRBV7-3 and TRBJ1-5; D call uncertain. This CDR3 has 13 amino acids. Trimming stripped 0 bases from V and 5 bases from J, with 5 bases between. Per the germline V gene, CDR1 is SGHTA and CDR2 is FQGTGA.

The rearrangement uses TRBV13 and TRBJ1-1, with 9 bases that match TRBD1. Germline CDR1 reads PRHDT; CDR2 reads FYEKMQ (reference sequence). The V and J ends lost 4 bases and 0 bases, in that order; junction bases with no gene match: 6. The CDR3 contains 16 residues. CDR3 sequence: CASSSEGQGVNTEAFF. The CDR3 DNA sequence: TGTGCCAGCAGCTCCGAGGGACAGGGTGTGAACACTGAAGCTTTCTTT. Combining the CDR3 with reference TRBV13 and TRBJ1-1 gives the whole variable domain AAGVIQSPRHLIKEKRETATLKCYPIPRHDTVYWYQQGPGQDPQFLISFYEKMQSDKGSIPDRFSAQQFSDYHSELNMSSLELGDSALYFCASSSEGQGVNTEAFFGQGTRLTVV.

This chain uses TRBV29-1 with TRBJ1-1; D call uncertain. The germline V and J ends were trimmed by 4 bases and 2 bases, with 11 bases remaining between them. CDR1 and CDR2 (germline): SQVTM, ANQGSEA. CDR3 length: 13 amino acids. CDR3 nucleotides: TGCAGCGTTGGTAACAGCGGAAACACTGAAGCTTTCTTT. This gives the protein CSVGNSGNTEAFF.

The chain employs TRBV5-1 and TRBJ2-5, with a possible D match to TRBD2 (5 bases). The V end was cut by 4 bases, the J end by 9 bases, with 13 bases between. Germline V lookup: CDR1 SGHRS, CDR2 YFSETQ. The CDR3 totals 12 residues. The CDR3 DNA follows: TGCGCCAGCAGCCAAGGGTGGCGGGCCCAGTACTTC. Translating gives CASSQGWRAQYF.

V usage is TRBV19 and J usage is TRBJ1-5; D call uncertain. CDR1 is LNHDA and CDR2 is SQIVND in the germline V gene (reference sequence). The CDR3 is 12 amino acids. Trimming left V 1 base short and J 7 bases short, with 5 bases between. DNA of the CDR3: TGTGCCAGTAGTATAGGGGCGCAGCCCCAGCATTTT. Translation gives CASSIGAQPQHF.

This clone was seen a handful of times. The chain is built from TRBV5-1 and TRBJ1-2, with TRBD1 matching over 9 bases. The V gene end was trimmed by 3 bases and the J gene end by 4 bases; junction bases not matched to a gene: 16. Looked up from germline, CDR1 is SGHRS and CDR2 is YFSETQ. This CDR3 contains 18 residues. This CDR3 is CASSSNPRDRARFYGYTF. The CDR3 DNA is TGCGCCAGCAGCTCCAACCCCCGGGACAGGGCTAGATTCTATGGCTACACCTTC.